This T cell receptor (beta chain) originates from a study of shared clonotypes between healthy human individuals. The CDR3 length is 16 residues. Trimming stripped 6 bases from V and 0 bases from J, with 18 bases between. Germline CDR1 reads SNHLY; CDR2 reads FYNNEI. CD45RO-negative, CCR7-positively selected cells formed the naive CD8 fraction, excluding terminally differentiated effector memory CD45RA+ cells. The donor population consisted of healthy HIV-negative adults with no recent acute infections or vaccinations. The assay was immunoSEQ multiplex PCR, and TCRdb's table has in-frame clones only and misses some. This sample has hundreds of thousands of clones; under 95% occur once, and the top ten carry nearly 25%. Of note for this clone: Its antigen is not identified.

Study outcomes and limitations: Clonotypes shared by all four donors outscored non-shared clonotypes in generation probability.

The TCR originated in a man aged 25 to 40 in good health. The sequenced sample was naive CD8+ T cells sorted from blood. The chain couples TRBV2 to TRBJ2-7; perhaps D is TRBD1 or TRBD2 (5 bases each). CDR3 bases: TGTGCCAGCAGCGATCCGGGACGGTTACCCTCCTACGAGCAGTACTTC. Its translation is CASSDPGRLPSYEQYF.